The clone carrying this T cell receptor beta chain was counted at least ten times. What it binds is not known. The data are from a study of Graves' ophthalmopathy and Graves' hyperthyroidism. The hyperthyroidism patients, aged 18 to 65, had been newly diagnosed, with under 2 months' duration. Enrollment excluded any patients with other autoimmune diseases, uncontrolled infections, pregnancy or lactation. Clinical symptoms and serum thyroxine were used for diagnosis; TRAb, thyroid ultrasound and orbital computed tomography were also relied on. As the template, RNA transcripts were used to amplify TCR beta CDR3 regions. First-round RT-PCR employed HTBI primers, with a second-round multiplex PCR after it. Each CDR3 protein is one row after TCRdb ran MiXCR on the multiplex PCR reads. The sample contains under 800,000 distinct CDR3 sequences, 22% of which appear only once. Trimming removed 1 base from V and 0 bases from J; junction bases left unmatched: 9. The CDR3 is 18 amino acids. Germline assignment: CDR1 LNHNV and CDR2 YYDKDF (reference sequence).

General study results and limits: Thyroid clonotypes that were expanded above 0.001 frequency mostly also appeared in blood.

This chain uses TRBV15 with TRBJ1-5; 7 bases match TRBD1. The TCR originated in a woman under 30 with stable Graves' hyperthyroidism. Some clones in this sample may be carry-over from other donors' samples. The sample was peripheral blood. The CDR3 bases are TGTGCCACCAGCAGAGGCGGGCAGGGGGGCGCTAGCAATCAGCCCCAGCATTTT. Amino acid sequence: CATSRGGQGGASNQPQHF.